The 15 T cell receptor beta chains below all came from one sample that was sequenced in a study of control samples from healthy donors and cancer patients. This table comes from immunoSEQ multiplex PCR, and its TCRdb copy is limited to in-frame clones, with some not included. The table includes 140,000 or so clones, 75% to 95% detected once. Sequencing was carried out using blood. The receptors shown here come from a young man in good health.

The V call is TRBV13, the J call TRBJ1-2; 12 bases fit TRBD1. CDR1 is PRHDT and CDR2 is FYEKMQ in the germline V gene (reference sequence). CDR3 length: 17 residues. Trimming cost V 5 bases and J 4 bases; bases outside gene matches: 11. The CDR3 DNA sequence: TGTGCCAGCAGCCCGAGTCGGGACAGGGGGCAGAGCTATGGCTACACCTTC. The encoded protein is CASSPSRDRGQSYGYTF. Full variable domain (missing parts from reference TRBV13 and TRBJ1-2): AAGVIQSPRHLIKEKRETATLKCYPIPRHDTVYWYQQGPGQDPQFLISFYEKMQSDKGSIPDRFSAQQFSDYHSELNMSSLELGDSALYFCASSPSRDRGQSYGYTFGSGTRLTVV.

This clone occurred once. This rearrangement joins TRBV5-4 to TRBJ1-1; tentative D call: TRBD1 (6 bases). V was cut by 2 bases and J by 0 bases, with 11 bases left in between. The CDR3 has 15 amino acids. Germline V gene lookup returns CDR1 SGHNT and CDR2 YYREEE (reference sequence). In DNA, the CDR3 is TGTGCCAGCAGCTTCCAGACAGGATTGAACACTGAAGCTTTCTTT. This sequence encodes CASSFQTGLNTEAFF.

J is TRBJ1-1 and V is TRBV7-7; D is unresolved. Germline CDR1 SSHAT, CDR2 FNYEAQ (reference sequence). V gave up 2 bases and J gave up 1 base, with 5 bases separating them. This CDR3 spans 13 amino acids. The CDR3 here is CASSLMENTEAFF. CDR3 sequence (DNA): TGTGCCAGCAGCTTAATGGAGAACACTGAAGCTTTCTTT.

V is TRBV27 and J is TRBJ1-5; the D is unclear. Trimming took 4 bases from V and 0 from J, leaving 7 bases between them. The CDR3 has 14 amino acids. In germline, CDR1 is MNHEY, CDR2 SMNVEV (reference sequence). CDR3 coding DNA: TGTGCCAGCAGTTCTCAGAATAGCAATCAGCCCCAGCATTTT. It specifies CASSSQNSNQPQHF.

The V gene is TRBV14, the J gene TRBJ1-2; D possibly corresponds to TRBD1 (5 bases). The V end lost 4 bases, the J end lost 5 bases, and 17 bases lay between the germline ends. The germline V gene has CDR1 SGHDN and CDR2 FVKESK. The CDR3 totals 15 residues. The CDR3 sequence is CASSRRQRVDYGYTF. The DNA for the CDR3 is TGTGCCAGCAGCCGACGACAGAGGGTGGATTATGGCTACACCTTC.

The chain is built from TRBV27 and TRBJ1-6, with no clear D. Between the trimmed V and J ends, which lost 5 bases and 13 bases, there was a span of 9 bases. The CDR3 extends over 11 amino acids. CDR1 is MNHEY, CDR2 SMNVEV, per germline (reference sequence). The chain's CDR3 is CASSDLGPLHF. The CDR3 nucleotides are TGTGCCAGCAGTGATCTAGGTCCCCTCCACTTT.

CDR3 region: CASGLVRIGAFF. The CDR3 DNA is TGTGCTAGTGGTTTGGTAAGGATAGGGGCTTTCTTT. The chain couples TRBV12-5 to TRBJ1-1; D is ambiguous. Germline CDR1 LGHNT, CDR2 FRNRAP. Trimming left V 0 bases short and J 11 bases short, with 10 bases between. The CDR3 contains 12 residues.

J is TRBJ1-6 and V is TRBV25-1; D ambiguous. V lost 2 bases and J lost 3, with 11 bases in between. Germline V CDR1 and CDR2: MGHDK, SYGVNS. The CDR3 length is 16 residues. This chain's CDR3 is CASSEDFRGYNSPLHF. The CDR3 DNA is TGTGCCAGCAGTGAAGATTTTCGAGGCTATAATTCACCCCTCCACTTT.

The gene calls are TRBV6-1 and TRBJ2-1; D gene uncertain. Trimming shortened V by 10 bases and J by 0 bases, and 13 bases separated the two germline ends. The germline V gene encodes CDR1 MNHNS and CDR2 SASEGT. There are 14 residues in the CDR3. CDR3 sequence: CATIFSSSYNEQFF. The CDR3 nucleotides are TGTGCCACCATCTTCTCGAGCTCCTACAATGAGCAGTTCTTC.

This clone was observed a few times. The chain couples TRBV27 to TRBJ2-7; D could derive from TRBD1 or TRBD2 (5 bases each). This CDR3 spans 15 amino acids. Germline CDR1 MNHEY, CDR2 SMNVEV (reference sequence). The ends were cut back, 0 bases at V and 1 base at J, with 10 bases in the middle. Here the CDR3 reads CASSLSGDGSYEQYF. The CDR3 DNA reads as TGTGCCAGCAGTTTATCGGGGGACGGGTCCTACGAGCAGTACTTC.

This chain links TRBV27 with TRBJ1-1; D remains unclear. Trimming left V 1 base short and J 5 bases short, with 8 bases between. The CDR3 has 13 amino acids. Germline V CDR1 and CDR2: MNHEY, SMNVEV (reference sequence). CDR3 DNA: TGTGCCAGCAGTTTATTTAGGAGTACTGAAGCTTTCTTT. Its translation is CASSLFRSTEAFF.

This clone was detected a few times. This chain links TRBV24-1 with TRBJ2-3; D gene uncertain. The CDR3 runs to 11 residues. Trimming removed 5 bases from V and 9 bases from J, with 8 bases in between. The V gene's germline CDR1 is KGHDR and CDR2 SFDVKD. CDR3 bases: TGTGCCACCAGTGCCCAAACCACGCAGTATTTT. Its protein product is CATSAQTTQYF.

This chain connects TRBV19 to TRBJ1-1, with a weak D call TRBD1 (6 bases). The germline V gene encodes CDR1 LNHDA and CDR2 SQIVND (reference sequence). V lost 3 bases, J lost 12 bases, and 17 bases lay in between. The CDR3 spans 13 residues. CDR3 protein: CASSIGYREFPFF. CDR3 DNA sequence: TGTGCCAGTAGTATTGGGTACAGGGAGTTTCCTTTCTTT.

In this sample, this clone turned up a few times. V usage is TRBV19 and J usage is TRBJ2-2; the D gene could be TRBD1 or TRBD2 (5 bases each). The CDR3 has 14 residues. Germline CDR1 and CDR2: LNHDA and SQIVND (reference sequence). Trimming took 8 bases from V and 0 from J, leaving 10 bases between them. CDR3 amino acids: CASSRGANTGELFF. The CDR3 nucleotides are TGTGCCAGTTCGAGAGGGGCGAACACCGGGGAGCTGTTTTTT.

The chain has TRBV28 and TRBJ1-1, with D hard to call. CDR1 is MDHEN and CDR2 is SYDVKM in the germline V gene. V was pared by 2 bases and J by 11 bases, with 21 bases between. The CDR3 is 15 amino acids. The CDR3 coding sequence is TGTGCCAGCAGTTTAATGTCAGTTCCCCGGGCTAGGGCTTTCTTT. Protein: CASSLMSVPRARAFF.